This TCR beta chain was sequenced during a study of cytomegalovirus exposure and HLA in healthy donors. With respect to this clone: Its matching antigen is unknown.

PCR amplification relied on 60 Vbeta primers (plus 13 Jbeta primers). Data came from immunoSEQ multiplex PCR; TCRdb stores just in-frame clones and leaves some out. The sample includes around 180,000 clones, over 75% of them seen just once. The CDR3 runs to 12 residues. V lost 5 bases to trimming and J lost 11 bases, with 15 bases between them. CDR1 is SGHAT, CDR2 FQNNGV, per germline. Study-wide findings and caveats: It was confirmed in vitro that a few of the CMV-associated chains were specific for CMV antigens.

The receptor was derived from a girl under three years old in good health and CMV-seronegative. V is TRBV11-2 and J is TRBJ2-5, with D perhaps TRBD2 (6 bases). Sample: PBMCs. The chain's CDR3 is CASSAAGRRQYF. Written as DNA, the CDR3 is TGTGCCAGCAGCGCCGCGGGACGGCGGCAGTACTTC.